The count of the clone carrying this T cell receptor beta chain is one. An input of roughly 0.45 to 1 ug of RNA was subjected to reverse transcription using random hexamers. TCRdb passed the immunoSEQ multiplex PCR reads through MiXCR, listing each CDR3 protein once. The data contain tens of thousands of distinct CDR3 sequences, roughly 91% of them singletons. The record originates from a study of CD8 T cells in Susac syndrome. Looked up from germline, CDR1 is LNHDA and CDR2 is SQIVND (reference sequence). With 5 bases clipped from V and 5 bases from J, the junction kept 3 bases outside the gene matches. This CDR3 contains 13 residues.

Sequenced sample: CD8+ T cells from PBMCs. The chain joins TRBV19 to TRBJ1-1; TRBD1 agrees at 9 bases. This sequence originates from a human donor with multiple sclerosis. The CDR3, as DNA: TGTGCCAGTAGTCCCGGGACAGGGACTGAAGCTTTCTTT. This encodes CASSPGTGTEAFF. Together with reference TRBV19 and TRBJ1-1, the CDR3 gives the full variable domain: DGGITQSPKYLFRKEGQNVTLSCEQNLNHDAMYWYRQDPGQGLRLIYYSQIVNDFQKGDIAEGYSVSREKKESFPLTVTSAQKNPTAFYLCASSPGTGTEAFFGQGTRLTVV.